This T cell receptor beta chain was captured in a study of cytomegalovirus exposure and HLA in healthy donors. Study observations and caveats: Earlier results showed most TCR beta V segments being productive about 90% or about 30% of the time. Using the classifier, cytomegalovirus status was reportedly diagnosed with high specificity and sensitivity. In vitro, a few CMV-associated chains proved specific for CMV antigens.

A note on this clone: What it recognizes is unknown.

The primer mix had 60 Vbeta and 13 Jbeta primers. Sequenced by immunoSEQ multiplex PCR; TCRdb stores in-frame clones only, minus some. The table includes under 140,000 clones, 65% to 80% detected once. Each donor's status was that of a healthy bone marrow donor. The V and J ends lost 5 bases and 0 bases respectively, with 18 bases between them. Germline assignment: CDR1 SEHNR and CDR2 FQNEAQ (reference sequence). CDR3 length: 17 amino acids. This rearrangement joins TRBV7-9 to TRBJ2-3; D is possibly TRBD2 (5 bases). The specimen sequenced was PBMCs. The TCR originated in a woman aged 55-70 years in good health and CMV-seropositive. The CDR3 DNA reads TGTGCCAGCAGCGCCCCGGTATTACTAGTTAGCACAGATACGCAGTATTTT. Its protein product is CASSAPVLLVSTDTQYF.